This entry concerns a single TCR beta chain. In the original processing: For nucleated cells, counts were estimated from reference gene primer amplification. Some clones are missing from TCRdb's copy, which holds only in-frame ones; the method was immunoSEQ multiplex PCR. D and trimming were read from the DNA, whereas the V and J calls and clone size are those reported in that table. The table includes around 58,000 clones, around 90% detected once. This sample is drawn from a study of blood T cell repertoires in COVID-19. Study overall: The United States, Italy and Spain supplied acute and convalescent COVID-19 samples.

The CDR3 is 16 residues long. Trimming at V came to 4 bases and at J to 5 bases, leaving 7 bases not matched to a gene. Germline CDR1 and CDR2: SGHTA and FQGNSA. The clonotype was recovered from a human donor in a cohort sampled during active COVID-19. The sample was peripheral blood. V is TRBV7-2 and J is TRBJ1-6, with 8 bases fitting TRBD1. CDR3 sequence (DNA): TGTGCCAGCAGCTCAAGAAGGACAGGGAATAATTCACCCCTCCACTTT. Protein: CASSSRRTGNNSPLHF. The full variable domain, with the rest looked up from reference TRBV7-2 and TRBJ1-6, is GAGVSQSPSNKVTEKGKDVELRCDPISGHTALYWYRQSLGQGLEFLIYFQGNSAPDKSGLPSDRFSAERTGGSVSTLTIQRTQQEDSAVYLCASSSRRTGNNSPLHFGNGTRLTVT.